The present T cell receptor (beta chain) was sequenced within a study of identical twins. This clonotype has a handful of counts. What it binds is not known. Germline is not matched at one junction end, which may reflect a read error. Study-level results: Fewer insertions were carried by abundant cord blood beta clonotypes, but none was seen in memory repertoires.

Template switching supplied a universal primer site; unique molecular identifiers were carried on the cDNA. Via MiXCR, TCRdb re-called the 5' RACE reads, giving one row per CDR3 protein. This sample has some 900,000 distinct CDR3 sequences, with 9% to 15% found just once. Healthy Caucasian individuals made up all the donors. This same sample was also part of a study on yellow fever vaccine responses in identical twins. That source notes: Twins' vaccine T cell responses were reported to seem partly convergent and partly personalized.

Sequencing was performed on PBMCs. The receptor's source is a woman aged 18-29 years in good health.

This CDR3 is CSARTLGF. CDR3 bases: TGCAGTGCTCGAACACTAGGTTTT. The rearrangement uses TRBV20-1 and TRBJ2-3, with a weak D call TRBD2 (5 bases). The CDR3 consists of 8 residues. Germline CDR1 is DFQATT and CDR2 is SNEGSKA (reference sequence).